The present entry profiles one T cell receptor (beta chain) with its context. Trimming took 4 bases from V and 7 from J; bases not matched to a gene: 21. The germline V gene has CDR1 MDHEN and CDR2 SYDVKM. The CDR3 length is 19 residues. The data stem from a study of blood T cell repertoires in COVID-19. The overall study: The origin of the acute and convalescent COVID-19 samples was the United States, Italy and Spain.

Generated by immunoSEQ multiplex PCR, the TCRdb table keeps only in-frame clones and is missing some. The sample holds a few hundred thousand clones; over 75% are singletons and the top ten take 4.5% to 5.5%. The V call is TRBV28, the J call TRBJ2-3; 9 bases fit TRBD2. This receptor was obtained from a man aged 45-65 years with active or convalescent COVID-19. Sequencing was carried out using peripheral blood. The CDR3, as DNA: TGTGCCAGCAGTTCCCCCTTCGGTGTAAGCGGGAGGCCTCCGAATACGCAGTATTTT. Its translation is CASSSPFGVSGRPPNTQYF.